These T cell receptor beta chains were read from a single sample in a study of cytomegalovirus exposure and HLA in healthy donors. Assay used: immunoSEQ multiplex PCR; TCRdb lists only in-frame clones, some missing. The sample records about 56,000 clones, more than 85% being singletons. The sample taken for sequencing was PBMCs. These receptors were taken from a woman aged 18-29 years in good health and CMV-seronegative. CDR3s include the opening cysteine and the closing phenylalanine or tryptophan. A D gene is named only where the DNA matches it firmly.

d_gene: NA; v_gene: TRBV9; j_gene: TRBJ2-2; len: 15; CDR3aa: CASSVTQGPTGELFF; CDR3nt: TGTGCCAGCAGCGTGACACAGGGACCCACCGGGGAGCTGTTTTTT
d_gene: NA; v_gene: TRBV7-2; j_gene: TRBJ2-1; len: 15; CDR3aa: CASSLEGEGYNEQFF; CDR3nt: TGTGCCAGCAGCTTAGAAGGAGAAGGCTACAATGAGCAGTTCTTC
d_gene: NA; v_gene: TRBV27; j_gene: TRBJ1-4; len: 16; CDR3aa: CASSLGTSGTNEKLFF; CDR3nt: TGTGCCAGCAGCCTCGGGACTTCTGGTACGAATGAAAAACTGTTTTTT
d_gene: NA; v_gene: TRBV18; j_gene: TRBJ1-5; len: 13; CDR3aa: CASSPGGGQPQHF; CDR3nt: TGTGCCAGCTCACCGGGGGGGGGACAGCCCCAGCATTTT
d_gene: NA; v_gene: TRBV19; j_gene: TRBJ1-5; len: 15; CDR3aa: CASSILQDSNQPQHF; CDR3nt: TGTGCCAGTAGTATTCTCCAGGATAGCAATCAGCCCCAGCATTTT
d_gene: NA; v_gene: TRBV10-3; j_gene: TRBJ1-1; len: 13; CDR3aa: CAISERAGLEAFF; CDR3nt: TGTGCCATCAGTGAGAGGGCAGGGCTTGAAGCTTTCTTT
d_gene: NA; v_gene: TRBV7-3; j_gene: TRBJ2-7; len: 12; CDR3aa: CASSLGGAEQYF; CDR3nt: TGTGCCAGCAGCTTAGGCGGGGCCGAGCAGTACTTC
d_gene: NA; v_gene: TRBV19; j_gene: TRBJ1-5; len: 13; CDR3aa: CASSKQGAQPQHF; CDR3nt: TGTGCCAGTAGTAAACAGGGCGCTCAGCCCCAGCATTTT
d_gene: TRBD1; v_gene: TRBV27; j_gene: TRBJ1-1; len: 16; CDR3aa: CASRPPGQGLNTEAFF; CDR3nt: TGTGCCAGCAGGCCTCCGGGACAGGGGTTGAACACTGAAGCTTTCTTT
d_gene: NA; v_gene: TRBV6-5; j_gene: TRBJ2-2; len: 13; CDR3aa: CASSTRNTGELFF; CDR3nt: TGTGCCAGCAGCACTAGGAACACCGGGGAGCTGTTTTTT
d_gene: TRBD1; v_gene: TRBV10-3; j_gene: TRBJ2-1; len: 14; CDR3aa: CAISLGQGDDEQFF; CDR3nt: TGTGCCATCAGCCTCGGACAGGGGGACGATGAGCAGTTCTTC
d_gene: TRBD1; v_gene: TRBV7-3; j_gene: TRBJ1-1; len: 18; CDR3aa: CASSLLGTGYSLNTEAFF; CDR3nt: TGTGCCAGCAGCTTATTAGGGACAGGGTATTCCCTGAACACTGAAGCTTTCTTT